This T cell receptor (beta chain) emerged from a study of blood T cell repertoires in COVID-19. Study information: Researchers got acute and convalescent COVID-19 samples from the United States, Italy and Spain. PBMCs, B-cell-depleted T cells, or T cells were the source of the cDNA or gDNA that made up the material.

CDR1 KGHSH and CDR2 LQKENI come from the germline V gene. The CDR3 is 13 residues long. V dropped 3 bases and J dropped 4 bases, with 9 bases sitting between them. In the original processing: Reference gene primers were amplified, and this amplification served to estimate nucleated cell counts. Data came from immunoSEQ multiplex PCR; TCRdb stores just in-frame clones and leaves some out. D and trimming were read from the DNA, whereas the V and J calls and clone size are those reported in that table. The sample carries tens of thousands of clones, approximately 86% recorded once. The sample was peripheral blood. The clonotype was recovered from a man aged 40-50 years with acute or convalescent COVID-19. The chain uses TRBV18 and TRBJ1-1; D perhaps matches TRBD1 (5 bases). This CDR3 is CASSPGQATEAFF. For the CDR3, the DNA is TGTGCCAGCTCACCGGGGCAGGCCACTGAAGCTTTCTTT.